What follows describes a single TCR beta chain. This sample also contains other DNA sequences that code for the same CDR3. As originally analysed: From reference gene primer amplification, estimates of nucleated cell counts were derived. The assay was immunoSEQ multiplex PCR, and TCRdb's table has in-frame clones only and misses some. The V and J calls and the clone size are those of that table, but D and trimming were determined from the DNA. This repertoire shows 50,000 to 70,000 clones, roughly 79% found once; its top ten account for around 3.5%. These data belong to a study of blood T cell repertoires in COVID-19. Sequencing was done on a sample of peripheral blood. This TCR was sampled from a man aged 55 to 69 with acute or convalescent COVID-19.

The CDR3: CASSGGEYGYTF. The CDR3 bases are TGTGCCAGCAGTGGCGGGGAGTATGGCTACACCTTC. J is TRBJ1-2 and V is TRBV2; D unclear. Looked up from germline, CDR1 is SNHLY and CDR2 is FYNNEI. V dropped 4 bases and J dropped 5 bases, with 8 bases sitting between them. The CDR3 consists of 12 residues.